A single sample is the source of the 4 T cell receptor beta chains below, sequenced in a study of post-analysis software for immune sequencing data. General observations from the study: Patients showed TRBV5-6, TRBV5-1 and TRBV20-1 among a few TRBV segments more frequent than in controls.

Unique molecular identifiers had been added to the TCR beta cDNA libraries. TCRdb re-derived calls from the PCR reads in MiXCR, one entry per CDR3 protein. The sample consists of roughly 700,000 distinct CDR3 sequences, just under 30% of them appearing once. These TCRs' antigens remain unknown. The sample comprised blood. These receptors were collected from a girl aged 10 to 17 with multiple sclerosis.

The rearrangement uses TRBV12-3 or TRBV12-4 and TRBJ2-3; TRBD1 matches at 7 bases. This CDR3 is built from 15 residues. J lost 2 bases, V lost 5 bases, and 7 bases had no gene match. CDR3 in DNA: TGTGCCAGCAGTCCCCAGGGGGTAATCACAGATACGCAGTATTTT. Translated: CASSPQGVITDTQYF.

This chain joins TRBV20-1 and TRBJ2-6; D unresolved. Trimming left V 7 bases short and J 2 bases short, with 6 bases between. The V gene's germline CDR1 is DFQATT and CDR2 SNEGSKA (reference sequence). The CDR3 extends over 12 amino acids. DNA for the CDR3: TGCAGTGGCACTACTGGGGCCAACGTCCTGACTTTC. Protein: CSGTTGANVLTF.

The chain has TRBV7-2 and TRBJ1-6; 9 bases are a match to TRBD1. The CDR3 consists of 17 residues. Germline V gene data show CDR1 as SGHTA and CDR2 as FQGNSA. With V trimmed by 5 bases and J by 7 bases, 12 bases remained unmatched. CDR3: CASSRTIGTGKNSPLHF. CDR3 coding DNA: TGTGCCAGCAGCCGAACGATAGGGACAGGGAAGAATTCACCCCTCCACTTT.

The chain combines TRBV4-2 with TRBJ2-1; perhaps TRBD2 as D (6 bases). V was trimmed by 0 bases and J by 6 bases, leaving 12 bases between them. CDR1 LGHNA and CDR2 YNFKEQ come from the germline V gene. The CDR3 spans 15 residues. As DNA, the CDR3 is TGTGCCAGCAGCCAAGAAGGCGGGACGAGCAATGAGCAGTTCTTC. Encoded protein: CASSQEGGTSNEQFF.